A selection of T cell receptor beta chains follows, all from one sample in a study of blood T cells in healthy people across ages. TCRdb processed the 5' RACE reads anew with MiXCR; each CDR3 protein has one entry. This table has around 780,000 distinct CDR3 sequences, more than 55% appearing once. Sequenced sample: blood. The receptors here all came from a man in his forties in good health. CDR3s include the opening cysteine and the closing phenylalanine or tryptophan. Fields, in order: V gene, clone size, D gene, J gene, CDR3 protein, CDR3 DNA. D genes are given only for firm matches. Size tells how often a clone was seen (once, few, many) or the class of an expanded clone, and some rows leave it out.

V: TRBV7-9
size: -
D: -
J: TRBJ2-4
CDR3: CASSFWNSEGAKNIQYF
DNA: TGTGCCAGCAGCTTTTGGAATTCTGAAGGAGCCAAAAACATTCAGTACTTC

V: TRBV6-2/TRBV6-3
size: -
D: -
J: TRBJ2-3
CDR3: CASSYGGYGRDTQYF
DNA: TGTGCCAGCAGTTACGGCGGGTATGGGAGAGATACGCAGTATTTT

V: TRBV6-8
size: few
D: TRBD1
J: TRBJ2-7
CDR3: CASSYSKRQGYEQYF
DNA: TGTGCCAGCAGTTACTCGAAGAGACAGGGGTACGAGCAGTACTTC

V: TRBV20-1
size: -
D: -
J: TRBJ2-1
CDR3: CSARDLAQLARGGYEQFF
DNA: TGCAGTGCTAGAGATTTGGCGCAACTAGCCCGGGGCGGATATGAGCAGTTCTTC

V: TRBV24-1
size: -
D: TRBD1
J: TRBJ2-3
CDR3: CATTDRATDTQYF
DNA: TGTGCCACAACGGACAGGGCCACGGATACGCAGTATTTT

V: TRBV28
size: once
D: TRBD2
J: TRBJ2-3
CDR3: CASSWPSGGAGGTDTQYF
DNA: TGTGCCAGCAGTTGGCCTAGCGGGGGAGCGGGTGGCACAGATACGCAGTATTTT

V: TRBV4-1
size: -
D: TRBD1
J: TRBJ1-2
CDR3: CANSSGQAAYGYTF
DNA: TGCGCCAACAGCTCGGGACAGGCAGCCTATGGCTACACCTTC

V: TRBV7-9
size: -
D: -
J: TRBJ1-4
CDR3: CASRAGVGGEKLFF
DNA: TGTGCCAGCAGAGCAGGGGTCGGGGGTGAAAAACTGTTTTTT

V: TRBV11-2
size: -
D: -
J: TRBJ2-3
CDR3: CAGSQNGRQGLPDTQYF
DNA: TGTGCCGGCAGCCAAAACGGCCGGCAGGGTTTACCTGATACGCAGTATTTT

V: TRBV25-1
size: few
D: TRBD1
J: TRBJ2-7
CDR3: CASSGTGTGTYEQYF
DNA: TGTGCCAGCAGTGGGACCGGGACAGGGACGTACGAGCAGTACTTC

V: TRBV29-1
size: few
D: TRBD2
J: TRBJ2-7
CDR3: CSVEAGGSYEQYF
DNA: TGCAGCGTTGAGGCGGGAGGCTCCTACGAGCAGTACTTC

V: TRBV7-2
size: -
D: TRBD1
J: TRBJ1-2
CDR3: CASSFAMGTGGDGYTF
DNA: TGTGCCAGCAGCTTCGCCATGGGGACAGGGGGAGATGGCTACACCTTC

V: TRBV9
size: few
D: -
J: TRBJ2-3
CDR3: CASSVAGGPRDTQYF
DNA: TGTGCCAGCAGCGTCGCCGGGGGGCCTAGAGATACGCAGTATTTT

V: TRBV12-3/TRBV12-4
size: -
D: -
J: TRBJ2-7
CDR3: CASTRRGGGTAPYEQYF
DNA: TGTGCCAGCACAAGAAGGGGGGGGGGCACCGCACCCTACGAGCAGTACTTC

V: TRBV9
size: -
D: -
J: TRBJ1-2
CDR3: CASSVDGKGYTF
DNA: TGTGCCAGCAGCGTAGACGGCAAAGGCTACACCTTC

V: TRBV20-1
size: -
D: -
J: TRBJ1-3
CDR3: CSAGVGTNTIYF
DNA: TGCAGTGCGGGAGTTGGGACGAACACCATATATTTT

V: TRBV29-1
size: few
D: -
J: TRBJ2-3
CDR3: CSGIEGAHTDTQYF
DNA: TGCAGCGGCATAGAGGGAGCCCACACAGATACGCAGTATTTT

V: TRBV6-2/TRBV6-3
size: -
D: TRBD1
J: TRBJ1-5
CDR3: CASSYETGGQPQHF
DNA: TGTGCCAGCAGTTACGAGACAGGGGGACAGCCCCAGCATTTT

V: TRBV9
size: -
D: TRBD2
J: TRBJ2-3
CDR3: CASSEGARLAGRTDTQYF
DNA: TGTGCCAGCAGCGAGGGCGCACGACTAGCGGGACGGACAGATACGCAGTATTTT

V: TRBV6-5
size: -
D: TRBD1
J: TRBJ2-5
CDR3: CASRGAGQGGEEQYF
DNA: TGTGCCAGCAGGGGAGCTGGACAGGGGGGGGAGGAGCAGTACTTC